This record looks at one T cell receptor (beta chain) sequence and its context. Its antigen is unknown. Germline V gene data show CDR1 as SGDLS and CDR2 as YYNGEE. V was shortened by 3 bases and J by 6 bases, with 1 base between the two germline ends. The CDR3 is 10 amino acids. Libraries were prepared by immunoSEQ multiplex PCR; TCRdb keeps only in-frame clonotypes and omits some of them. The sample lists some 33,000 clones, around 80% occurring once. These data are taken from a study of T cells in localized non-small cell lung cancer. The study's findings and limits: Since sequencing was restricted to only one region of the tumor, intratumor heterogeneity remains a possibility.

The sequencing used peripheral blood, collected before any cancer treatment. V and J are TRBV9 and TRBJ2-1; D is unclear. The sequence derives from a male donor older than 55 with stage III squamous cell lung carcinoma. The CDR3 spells CASSGNEQFF. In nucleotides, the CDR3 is TGTGCCAGCAGCGGCAATGAGCAGTTCTTC.